The source of this TCR beta chain is a study of blood T cell repertoires in COVID-19. With 4 bases removed from V and 0 bases from J, the gap between germline ends came to 13 bases. CDR3 size: 14 residues. The V gene's germline CDR1 is GTSNPN and CDR2 SVGIG (reference sequence). Generated by immunoSEQ multiplex PCR, the TCRdb table keeps only in-frame clones and is missing some. The sample has around 180,000 clones, about 74% seen once. The chain recombines TRBV30 with TRBJ2-7; a possible D gene is TRBD2 (6 bases). The clonotype comes from a woman older than 75 with acute or convalescent COVID-19. Sample: peripheral blood. CDR3 amino acids: CAWKWVADSYEQYF. CDR3 DNA sequence: TGTGCCTGGAAGTGGGTAGCGGACTCCTACGAGCAGTACTTC.